This T cell receptor beta chain was found in a study of cytomegalovirus exposure and HLA in healthy donors. Sequencing was performed with immunoSEQ multiplex PCR; in TCRdb, only in-frame clones are kept and a portion is missing. The sample contains some 120,000 clones, over 85% of which appear only once. In the case of this clone: Its target is unknown.

Study observations and caveats: The study flagged around 160 TCR beta chains as cytomegalovirus-associated. Published work reported that the classifier diagnosed cytomegalovirus status with high specificity and sensitivity. Most TCR sequences were uncommon, yet certain public TCRs appeared in many donors.

With V trimmed by 3 bases and J by 5 bases, 11 bases remained unmatched. Germline loops: CDR1 SGHNT, CDR2 YENEEA. This CDR3 is 16 amino acids long. Material for sequencing was PBMCs. This clonotype was obtained from a woman between 18 and 29 years old in good health and CMV-seronegative. V gene TRBV11-3 combines with J gene TRBJ2-5; 8 bases are shared with TRBD2. CDR3 coding DNA: TGTGCCAGCAGCTTGAGCGGGAGTCCCCCGGAGGAGACCCAGTACTTC. Translation gives CASSLSGSPPEETQYF. The full variable domain, in which reference TRBV11-3 and TRBJ2-5 provide the parts outside the CDR3, is EAGVVQSPRYKIIEKKQPVAFWCNPISGHNTLYWYLQNLGQGPELLIRYENEEAVDDSQLPKDRFSAERLKGVDSTLKIQPAELGDSAVYLCASSLSGSPPEETQYFGPGTRLLVL.